The rows below give T cell receptor beta chains drawn from one sample of a study of blood T cell repertoires in COVID-19. Clones were read by immunoSEQ multiplex PCR, and TCRdb kept only the in-frame ones, dropping some. The table includes more than 110,000 clones, just under 90% detected once. The sample was peripheral blood. These receptors were collected from a woman in her thirties or forties with acute or convalescent COVID-19. Both conserved end residues are part of each CDR3. Each record gives: CDR3 DNA, CDR3 protein, J gene, D gene, clone size, V gene. A D gene is named only where the DNA matches it firmly. A row's size may be missing; if present it is once, few, many or a size class.

DNA: TGTGCCAGCTCACCTACGACGGGGACTTTTTCCAAAAACATTCAGTACTTC
CDR3: CASSPTTGTFSKNIQYF
J: TRBJ2-4
D: .
size: .
V: TRBV18

DNA: TGTGCCAGCAGTCGACAGGGGGAGGCTGGGGCCAACGTCCTGACTTTC
CDR3: CASSRQGEAGANVLTF
J: TRBJ2-6
D: TRBD1
size: few
V: TRBV2

DNA: TGTGCCAGCAGTTTACTAGCGGGAGATTTTGGAAGGTCCTACAATGAGCAGTTCTTC
CDR3: CASSLLAGDFGRSYNEQFF
J: TRBJ2-1
D: TRBD2
size: .
V: TRBV27

DNA: TGTGCCAGCAGTTCTAGCGGGGGGAGCTACAATGAGCAGTTCTTC
CDR3: CASSSSGGSYNEQFF
J: TRBJ2-1
D: TRBD2
size: .
V: TRBV5-4

DNA: TGTGCCAGCAGCTTAGTTCGCCCGGGAGGAACCGGGGAGCTGTTTTTT
CDR3: CASSLVRPGGTGELFF
J: TRBJ2-2
D: TRBD2
size: .
V: TRBV7-2

DNA: TGTGCCAGCCGGGGAAATCAGCCCCAGCATTTT
CDR3: CASRGNQPQHF
J: TRBJ1-5
D: .
size: .
V: TRBV13

DNA: TGCGCCAGCAGCCACGCGACAGGGCGGAACACTGAAGCTTTCTTT
CDR3: CASSHATGRNTEAFF
J: TRBJ1-1
D: TRBD1
size: .
V: TRBV4-1

DNA: TGTGCCAGCAGTTACTCAGGGGGACGTTCCTACGAGCAGTACTTC
CDR3: CASSYSGGRSYEQYF
J: TRBJ2-7
D: .
size: .
V: TRBV6-5

DNA: TGTGCCAGCAGCCCCATCACCTACGAGCAGTACTTC
CDR3: CASSPITYEQYF
J: TRBJ2-7
D: .
size: many
V: TRBV7-9

DNA: TGTGCCAGCAGTGAAGAGAAAAGCGGTCGGACTAATGAAAAACTGTTTTTT
CDR3: CASSEEKSGRTNEKLFF
J: TRBJ1-4
D: .
size: .
V: TRBV6-1

DNA: TGTGCCAGCAGCCCCCCAGCTAGCGGGGGGTCCGGGGAGCTGTTTTTT
CDR3: CASSPPASGGSGELFF
J: TRBJ2-2
D: TRBD2
size: .
V: TRBV7-6

DNA: TGTGCCAGCAGCTCACAAGAGACCCAGTACTTC
CDR3: CASSSQETQYF
J: TRBJ2-5
D: .
size: .
V: TRBV11-3

DNA: TGTGCCAGTAGTAAGGAGGCGGTTCAGCCCCAGCATTTT
CDR3: CASSKEAVQPQHF
J: TRBJ1-5
D: .
size: .
V: TRBV19

DNA: TGTGCCAGCTCACCAGCCAAACAAGGCTACACCTTC
CDR3: CASSPAKQGYTF
J: TRBJ1-2
D: .
size: .
V: TRBV18

DNA: TGTGCCAGCAGCCAAGAAGGCAGACACGGCTACACCTTC
CDR3: CASSQEGRHGYTF
J: TRBJ1-2
D: .
size: few
V: TRBV3-1/TRBV3-2

DNA: TGTGCCAGCAGCAAGCGGGGGGGCACAGATACGCAGTATTTT
CDR3: CASSKRGGTDTQYF
J: TRBJ2-3
D: TRBD2
size: .
V: TRBV6-5

DNA: TGTGCCAGCAGCTTGGTCAGGGGGGAAAAAGCTTTCTTT
CDR3: CASSLVRGEKAFF
J: TRBJ1-1
D: TRBD1
size: once
V: TRBV5-6

DNA: TGCAGTGCTAGTGGTCAGGGGAGCAATCAGCCCCAGCATTTT
CDR3: CSASGQGSNQPQHF
J: TRBJ1-5
D: .
size: few
V: TRBV20-1

DNA: TGTGCCAGCAGCCCGACTCCCGGGAGGGGCACCGGGGAGCTGTTTTTT
CDR3: CASSPTPGRGTGELFF
J: TRBJ2-2
D: TRBD2
size: .
V: TRBV5-4

DNA: TGCGCCAGCAGCTTGGGGGGGAGCGGGTCCTACAATGAGCAGTTCTTC
CDR3: CASSLGGSGSYNEQFF
J: TRBJ2-1
D: .
size: .
V: TRBV5-1

DNA: TGTGCCAGCAGCGAGGGACTCCTCGGGTACGAGCAGTACTTC
CDR3: CASSEGLLGYEQYF
J: TRBJ2-7
D: .
size: .
V: TRBV28

DNA: TGTGCCAGCAGTTTGCGGGAGGATCACTACGAGCAGTACTTC
CDR3: CASSLREDHYEQYF
J: TRBJ2-7
D: TRBD2
size: .
V: TRBV27

DNA: TGCGCCAGCGTGGGGACAGGTATCACCGGGGAGCTGTTTTTT
CDR3: CASVGTGITGELFF
J: TRBJ2-2
D: TRBD1
size: .
V: TRBV5-1

DNA: TGTGCCAGCAGCCCCGAGGCTAGCGGCAATGAGCAGTTCTTC
CDR3: CASSPEASGNEQFF
J: TRBJ2-1
D: TRBD2
size: .
V: TRBV7-2

DNA: TGTGCCAGCAGTTTAGGGGGACAGGGCCTTGGGTTCTTT
CDR3: CASSLGGQGLGFF
J: TRBJ1-1
D: TRBD1
size: .
V: TRBV12-3/TRBV12-4

DNA: TGTGCCAGCAGCTTAACAGGGGGAAGTACTGAAGCTTTCTTT
CDR3: CASSLTGGSTEAFF
J: TRBJ1-1
D: TRBD1
size: .
V: TRBV11-2

DNA: TGTGCCAGCCATCGGGGGACCCATCAAGAGACCCAGTACTTC
CDR3: CASHRGTHQETQYF
J: TRBJ2-5
D: .
size: .
V: TRBV3-1/TRBV3-2

DNA: TGTGCCAGCAGCTTAGGACAGGGGGTGGGCAATGAGCAGTTCTTC
CDR3: CASSLGQGVGNEQFF
J: TRBJ2-1
D: TRBD1
size: .
V: TRBV7-2

DNA: TGTGCCAGCAGTTACTCCTGGCAGGGGAACACTGAAGCTTTCTTT
CDR3: CASSYSWQGNTEAFF
J: TRBJ1-1
D: .
size: .
V: TRBV6-5